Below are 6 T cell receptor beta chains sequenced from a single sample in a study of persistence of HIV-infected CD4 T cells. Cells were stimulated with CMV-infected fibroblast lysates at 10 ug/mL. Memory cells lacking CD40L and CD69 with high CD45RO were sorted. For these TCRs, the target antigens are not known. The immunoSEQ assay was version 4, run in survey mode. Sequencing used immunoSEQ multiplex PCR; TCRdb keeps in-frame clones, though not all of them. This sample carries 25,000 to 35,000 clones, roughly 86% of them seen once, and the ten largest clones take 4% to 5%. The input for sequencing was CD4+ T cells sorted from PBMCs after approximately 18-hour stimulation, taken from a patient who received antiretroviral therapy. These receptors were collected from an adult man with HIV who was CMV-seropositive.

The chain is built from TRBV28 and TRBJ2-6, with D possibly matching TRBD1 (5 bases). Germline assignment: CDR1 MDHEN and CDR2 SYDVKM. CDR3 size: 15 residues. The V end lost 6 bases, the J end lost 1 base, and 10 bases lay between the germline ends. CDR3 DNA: TGTGCCAGCAGGATGGCAGGGTCTGGGGCCAACGTCCTGACTTTC. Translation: CASRMAGSGANVLTF.

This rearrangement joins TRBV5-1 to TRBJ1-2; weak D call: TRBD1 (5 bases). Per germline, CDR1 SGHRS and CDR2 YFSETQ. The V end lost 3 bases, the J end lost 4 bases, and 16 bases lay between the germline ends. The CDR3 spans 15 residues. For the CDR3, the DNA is TGCGCCAGCAGCTGGGACCAAGGGGCTTTCTATGGCTACACCTTC. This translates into CASSWDQGAFYGYTF.

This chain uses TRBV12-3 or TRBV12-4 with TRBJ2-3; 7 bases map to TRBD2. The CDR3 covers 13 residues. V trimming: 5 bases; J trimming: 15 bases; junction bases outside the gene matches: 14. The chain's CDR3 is CASSPEAGARPYF. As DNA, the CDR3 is TGTGCCAGCAGTCCCGAGGCGGGAGCACGTCCCTATTTT.

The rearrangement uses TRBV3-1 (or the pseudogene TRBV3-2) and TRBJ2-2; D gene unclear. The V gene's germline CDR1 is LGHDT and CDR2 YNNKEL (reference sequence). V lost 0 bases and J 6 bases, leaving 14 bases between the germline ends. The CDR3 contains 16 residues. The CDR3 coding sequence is TGTGCCAGCAGCCAAGATCTTAGAAGACCACCCGGGGAGCTGTTTTTT. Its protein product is CASSQDLRRPPGELFF.

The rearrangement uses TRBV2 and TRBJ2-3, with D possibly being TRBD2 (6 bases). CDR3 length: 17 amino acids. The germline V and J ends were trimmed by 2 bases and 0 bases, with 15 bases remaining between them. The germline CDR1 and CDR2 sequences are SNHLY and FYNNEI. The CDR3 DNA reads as TGTGCCAGCAGTGAACTTACGGGGGATCCTAGCACAGATACGCAGTATTTT. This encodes CASSELTGDPSTDTQYF. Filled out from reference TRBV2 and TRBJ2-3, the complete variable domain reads EPEVTQTPSHQVTQMGQEVILRCVPISNHLYFYWYRQILGQKVEFLVSFYNNEISEKSEIFDDQFSVERPDGSNFTLKIRSTKLEDSAMYFCASSELTGDPSTDTQYFGPGTRLTVL.

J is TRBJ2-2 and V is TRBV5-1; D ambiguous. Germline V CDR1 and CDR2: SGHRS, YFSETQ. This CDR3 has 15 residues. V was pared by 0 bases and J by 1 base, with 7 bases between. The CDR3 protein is CASSLGRVNTGELFF. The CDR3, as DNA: TGCGCCAGCAGCTTGGGTAGGGTGAACACCGGGGAGCTGTTTTTT.